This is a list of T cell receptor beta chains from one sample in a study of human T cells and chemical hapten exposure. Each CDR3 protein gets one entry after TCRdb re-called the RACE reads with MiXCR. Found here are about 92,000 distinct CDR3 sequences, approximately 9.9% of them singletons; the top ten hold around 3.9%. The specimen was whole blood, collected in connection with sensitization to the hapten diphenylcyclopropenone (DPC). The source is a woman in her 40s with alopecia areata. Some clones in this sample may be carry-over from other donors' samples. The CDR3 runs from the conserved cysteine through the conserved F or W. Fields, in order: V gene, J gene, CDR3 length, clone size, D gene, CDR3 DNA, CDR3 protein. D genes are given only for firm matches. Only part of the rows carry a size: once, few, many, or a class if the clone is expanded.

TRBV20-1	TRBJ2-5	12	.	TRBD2	TGCAGTGCTGAGGGGCGGGGGGAGACCCAGTACTTC	CSAEGRGETQYF
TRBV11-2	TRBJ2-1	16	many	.	TGTGCCAGCAGCTCTCCCCAGGTAGGACCCTACAATGAGCAGTTCTTC	CASSSPQVGPYNEQFF
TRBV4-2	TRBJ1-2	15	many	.	TGTGCCAGCAGCCAAGAGAGGGGGACGTCCTATGGCTACACCTTC	CASSQERGTSYGYTF
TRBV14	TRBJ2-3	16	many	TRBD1	TGTGCCAGCAGCCCACGACAGGGTTTTGGCACAGATACGCAGTATTTT	CASSPRQGFGTDTQYF
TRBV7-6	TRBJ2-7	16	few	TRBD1	TGTGCCAGCAGCCCCAGAGGGACAGGGGGCTCCTACGAGCAGTACTTC	CASSPRGTGGSYEQYF
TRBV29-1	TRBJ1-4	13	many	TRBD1	TGCAGCGTGAGACAGGGGCGGGAAGAAAAACTGTTTTTT	CSVRQGREEKLFF
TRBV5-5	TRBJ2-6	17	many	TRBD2	TGTGCCAGCAGTACCGGACTAGGTAGACTGGAGGCCAACGTCCTGACTTTC	CASSTGLGRLEANVLTF
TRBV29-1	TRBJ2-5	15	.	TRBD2	TGCAGCGTTGGATTAAGCGGGAGGGCCGGGGAGACCCAGTACTTC	CSVGLSGRAGETQYF
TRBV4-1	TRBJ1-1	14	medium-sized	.	TGCGCCAGCAGCCCCCCACGGATGAACACTGAAGCTTTCTTT	CASSPPRMNTEAFF
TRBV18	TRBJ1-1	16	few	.	TGTGCCAGCTCACCAAGGAGTGCAGGCGGAAGCACTGAAGCTTTCTTT	CASSPRSAGGSTEAFF
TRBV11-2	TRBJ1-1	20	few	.	TGTGCCAGCAGCTCCTTAAAAAAGGGCTCCAATTGGGACCGCAACGCTGAAGCTTTCTTT	CASSSLKKGSNWDRNAEAFF
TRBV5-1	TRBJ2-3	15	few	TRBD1	TGCGCCAGCAGCTTGCAGCGACAGGGTCTAAATACGCAGTATTTT	CASSLQRQGLNTQYF
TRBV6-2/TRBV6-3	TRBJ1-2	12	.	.	TGTGCCAGCAGCGGGACTGCGGAGGGCTACACCTTC	CASSGTAEGYTF
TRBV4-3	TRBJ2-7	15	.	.	TGCGCCAGCAGCCAAGATCGTAGACAGTTCTACGAGCAGTACTTC	CASSQDRRQFYEQYF
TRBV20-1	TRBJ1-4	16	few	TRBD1	TGCAGTGCTAGAGTTGCGACAGGGGGGACTAATGAAAAACTGTTTTTT	CSARVATGGTNEKLFF
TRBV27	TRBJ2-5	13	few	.	TGTGCCAGCAGTTTAGCCCGTGGAGAGACCCAGTACTTC	CASSLARGETQYF
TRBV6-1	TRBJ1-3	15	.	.	TGTGTCAGCTCCGAAGGGGGGTTCTCTGGAAACACCATATATTTT	CVSSEGGFSGNTIYF
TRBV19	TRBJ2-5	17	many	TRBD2	TGTGCCAGTAGTCCCCCCACTAGCGAAATGAACCAAGAGACCCAGTACTTC	CASSPPTSEMNQETQYF
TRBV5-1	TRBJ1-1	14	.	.	TGCGCCAGCAGAAAATTCGGTTCGGTCACTGAAGCTTTTTTT	CASRKFGSVTEAFF
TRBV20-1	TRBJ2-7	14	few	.	TGCAGTGCTAACCTCGGGGCGACCTCCTACGAGCAGTACTTC	CSANLGATSYEQYF
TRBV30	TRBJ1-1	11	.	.	TGTGCCTGGAGTGTCTTAGGTGAAGCTTTCTTT	CAWSVLGEAFF
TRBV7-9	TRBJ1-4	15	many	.	TGTGCCAGCAGCCCTAACACTGCAACTAATGAAAAACTGTTTTTT	CASSPNTATNEKLFF
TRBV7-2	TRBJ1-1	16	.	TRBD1	TGTGCCAGCAACCCCAGGGACAGGGTAGGAGGCACTGAAGCTTTCTTT	CASNPRDRVGGTEAFF
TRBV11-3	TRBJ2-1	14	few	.	TGTGCCAGCAGCTACGGGAGAACCTACAATGAGCAGTTCTTC	CASSYGRTYNEQFF
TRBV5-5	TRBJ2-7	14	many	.	TGTGCCAGCAGCTTGGTTCCGGATTACTACGAGCAGTACTTC	CASSLVPDYYEQYF
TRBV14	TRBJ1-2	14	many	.	TGTGCCAGCAGTCCGGGCAGCAATAACTATGGCTACACCTTC	CASSPGSNNYGYTF
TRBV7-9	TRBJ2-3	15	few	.	TGTGCCAGCAGCTTAAGGCAGGGCTCCACAGATACGCAGTATTTT	CASSLRQGSTDTQYF
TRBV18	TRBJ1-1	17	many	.	TGTGCCAGCTCACCACGCAACCCCTTATCCGAGAACACTGAAGCTTTCTTT	CASSPRNPLSENTEAFF
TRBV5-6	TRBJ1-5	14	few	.	TGTGCCAGCAGCTTCATGACCGGGAGCCAGCCCCAGCATTTT	CASSFMTGSQPQHF
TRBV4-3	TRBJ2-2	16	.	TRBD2	TGCGCCAGCAGCCGGACTAGCGGGGGATACACCGGGGAGCTGTTTTTT	CASSRTSGGYTGELFF
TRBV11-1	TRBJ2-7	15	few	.	TGTGCCAGCAGCTTCTTGCGGGGGCCTTCCTACGAGCAGTACTTC	CASSFLRGPSYEQYF
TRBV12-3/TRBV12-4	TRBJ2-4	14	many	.	TGTGCCAGCGGGACAGCGGGGGTGAAAAACATTCAGTACTTC	CASGTAGVKNIQYF
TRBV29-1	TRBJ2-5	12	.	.	TGCAGCGTCGAAAGTGGGCAAGAGACCCAGTACTTC	CSVESGQETQYF
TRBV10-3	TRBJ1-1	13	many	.	TGTGCCATCAGTGAACGGGAGAACACTGAAGCTTTCTTT	CAISERENTEAFF
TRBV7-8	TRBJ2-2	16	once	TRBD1	TGTGCCACCAGCCGGGGACAGGGAAGTTTCACCGGGGAGCTGTTTTTT	CATSRGQGSFTGELFF
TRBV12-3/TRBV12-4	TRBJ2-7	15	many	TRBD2	TGTGCCAGCAGTTCCGGGCTAGCGGGGGGGCGAGAGCAGTACTTC	CASSSGLAGGREQYF
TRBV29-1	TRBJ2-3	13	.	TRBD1	TGCAGCGTTACCCCACAGGGGGCGAGTACGCAGTATTTT	CSVTPQGASTQYF
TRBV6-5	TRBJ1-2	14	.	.	TGTGCCAGCAGCCGCTTCCCTCGCCAGACGGCGCTCTACTTC	CASSRFPRQTALYF
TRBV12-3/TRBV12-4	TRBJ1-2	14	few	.	TGTGCCAGCAGCCCGGGACACGGGATCTATGGCTACACCTTC	CASSPGHGIYGYTF
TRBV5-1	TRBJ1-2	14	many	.	TGCGCCAGCAGCTCCCCTGACATGGGCTATGGCTACACCTTC	CASSSPDMGYGYTF
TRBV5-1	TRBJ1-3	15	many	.	TGCGCCAGCAGCTTGGGGGCAGTCTCTGGAAACACCATATATTTT	CASSLGAVSGNTIYF
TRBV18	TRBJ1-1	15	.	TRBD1	TGTGCCAGCTCACCCTACGAACAGGGGGTTTCTGAAGCTTTCTTT	CASSPYEQGVSEAFF
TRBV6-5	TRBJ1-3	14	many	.	TGTGCCAGCAGTTACTCAGGAAGCGGAAACACCATATATTTT	CASSYSGSGNTIYF
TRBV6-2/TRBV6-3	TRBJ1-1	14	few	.	TGTGCCAGCTCCTACAGAGAAGACTACACTGAAGCTTTCTTT	CASSYREDYTEAFF
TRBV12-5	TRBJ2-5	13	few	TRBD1	TGTGCTAGTCAGGGGACAGACCAAGAGACCCAGTACTTC	CASQGTDQETQYF
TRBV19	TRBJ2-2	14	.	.	TGTGCCAGTACCCAGGGCCGAGGGGCCGGGGAGCTGTTTTTT	CASTQGRGAGELFF